This TCR beta chain was obtained from a study of patients and donors after allogeneic stem cell transplantation. TCRdb reanalysed the RT-PCR reads using MiXCR and keeps one entry per CDR3 protein. In the table there are about a million distinct CDR3 sequences, over 15% of which are singletons. This CDR3 comprises 19 residues. Germline values: CDR1 MGHRA, CDR2 YSYEKL. V lost 0 bases, J lost 6 bases, and 18 bases stayed unmatched. Sequencing was performed on blood, either unsorted or a sorted T cell fraction (not recorded which). The V and J genes are TRBV4-1 and TRBJ2-7, with 9 bases identical to TRBD2. The TCR was taken from a human donor who was either an allogeneic HSCT recipient or a stem cell or donor lymphocyte infusion donor (not recorded which). It is not recorded whose cells these are; they may come from a transplant donor. For the CDR3, the DNA is TGCGCCAGCAGCCAAGATGGATGGCCTCTAGCGGGACTCGGGGGCGAGCAGTACTTC. Translated: CASSQDGWPLAGLGGEQYF.